The entry below gives a single T cell receptor beta chain sequence along with its context. The entry originates in a study of beta chain features in type 1 diabetes. About the research overall: Cell yields, gender and age were comparable in patients and healthy donors. Examined across all samples were around 110 million sorted cells.

This CDR3 contains 15 residues. cDNA synthesis used the whole RNA isolate, giving expressed TCRB sequences. Profiling relied on immunoSEQ multiplex PCR, and the TCRdb table lists in-frame clones only, not all of them. The profile covers about 450,000 clones, with over 10% appearing a single time and over 0.035% taken by the ten largest. This chain links TRBV21-1 with TRBJ2-3; no check of the table's D call, TRBD2, against the DNA was made. TRBV21-1 is an annotated pseudogene. The TCR sequence derives from a woman aged 18-30 years in good health. The sequenced material came from naive CD4+ T cells from blood. The chain's CDR3 is CASSKAERGLDTQYF. The CDR3 DNA sequence: TGTGCCAGCAGCAAAGCGGAGCGGGGGTTAGATACGCAGTATTTT.